Reported below is one TCR beta chain. What it recognizes is unknown. The source of the sample is a study of T cells expressing NK-cell markers. Study summary: Each TCR beta repertoire originated in sorted T cells that were CD3+CD56+NKG2C+, CD3+CD56+NKG2C- or CD3+CD56-NKG2C+.

The CDR3 has 13 amino acids. Germline V lookup: CDR1 MNHNS, CDR2 SASEGT. TCRdb reprocessed the 5' RACE reads, with one entry per CDR3 protein and no DNA. The sample spans 500,000 to 600,000 distinct CDR3 sequences; the ten largest clones claim around 3.3%. Study-level findings and limits: In roughly six donors, dominant NKG2C+ clonotypes were about 1.0-7.5% of CD8+ T cells.

The sample was blood T cells: a sorted CD56 or NKG2C T cell subset, CD4+ or CD8+ T cells, or bulk PBMC T cells (not recorded which). This rearrangement joins TRBV6-1 to TRBJ1-5. The sequence was collected from a man younger than 30 in good health. The CDR3 protein is CASRGKSNQPQHF.